This entry concerns a single T cell receptor (beta chain). Antigen unknown. The record originates from a study of identifying expanded T cells in peripheral blood. Study-wide findings and caveats: Differentially abundant clones: 0.95 to 1.5 between replicates, 16.4 at roughly 15 days, 19 to 20 at four. Across healthy donors, higher total template counts meant significantly greater approximately 2-week count variance.

This table comes from immunoSEQ multiplex PCR, and its TCRdb copy is limited to in-frame clones, with some not included. Of 85,000 to 100,000 clones in the sample, approximately 88% were seen once. CDR1 SGDLS and CDR2 YYNGEE come from the germline V gene. The germline V and J ends were trimmed by 2 bases and 1 base, with 9 bases remaining between them. The CDR3 totals 15 residues. Sample: blood. The genes are TRBV9 and TRBJ2-2, with unresolved D. This sequence originates from a person aged 18 to 70 in good health. The CDR3 is CASSVMSGNTGELFF. CDR3 bases: TGTGCCAGCAGCGTTATGTCTGGGAACACCGGGGAGCTGTTTTTT.